The rows below give T cell receptor beta chains drawn from one sample of a study of T cells of healthy individuals. MiXCR, applied by TCRdb to the 5' RACE reads, yields one record per CDR3 protein. Of about 53,000 distinct CDR3 sequences in the sample, roughly 14% were seen once. These receptors all stem from a human donor in good health. The CDR3 runs from the conserved cysteine through the conserved F or W. D genes are given only for firm matches. Clone size appears in some rows only: once, few, many, or a class for an expanded clone.

abundance	j_gene	d_gene	v_gene	CDR3aa	CDR3nt
few	TRBJ1-5	NA	TRBV12-3/TRBV12-4	CASSFGSNQPQHF	TGTGCCAGCAGTTTCGGTAGCAATCAGCCCCAGCATTTT
few	TRBJ1-2	TRBD1	TRBV10-3	CAISADRDYGYTF	TGTGCCATCAGTGCAGACAGGGACTATGGCTACACCTTC
few	TRBJ2-5	NA	TRBV28	CASSFGRSRETQYF	TGTGCCAGCAGTTTCGGACGGTCCCGGGAGACCCAGTACTTC
many	TRBJ2-3	NA	TRBV7-2	CASSFPPEGGADTQYF	TGTGCCAGCAGCTTCCCCCCCGAGGGAGGCGCAGATACGCAGTATTTT
NA	TRBJ2-7	TRBD2	TRBV20-1	CSARERTSVDSYEQYF	TGCAGTGCTAGGGAACGAACTAGCGTGGACTCCTACGAGCAGTACTTC
few	TRBJ2-1	NA	TRBV6-1	CASRDGYNEQFF	TGTGCCAGCAGGGACGGGTACAATGAGCAGTTCTTC
few	TRBJ2-2	NA	TRBV4-3	CASSLLAGELFF	TGCGCCAGCAGCCTACTAGCTGGGGAGCTGTTTTTT
NA	TRBJ2-7	NA	TRBV3-1	CASSQAVRGPYEQYF	TGTGCCAGCAGCCAAGCGGTAAGGGGACCTTACGAGCAGTACTTC
NA	TRBJ1-1	NA	TRBV18	CASSPNQRTEAFF	TGTGCCAGCTCACCGAACCAACGGACTGAAGCTTTCTTT
few	TRBJ2-5	NA	TRBV6-2/TRBV6-3	CASSYRQVQETQYF	TGTGCCAGCAGTTACCGACAGGTACAAGAGACCCAGTACTTC
NA	TRBJ1-5	TRBD1	TRBV7-2	CASSLTGGQFYQPQHF	TGTGCCAGCAGCTTGACGGGGGGACAGTTCTATCAGCCCCAGCATTTT
NA	TRBJ2-3	NA	TRBV24-1	CATSDRGRDTDTQYF	TGTGCCACCAGTGATCGTGGCAGGGACACAGATACGCAGTATTTT
few	TRBJ2-3	TRBD2	TRBV5-1	CASSPAGLAGWGDTQYF	TGCGCCAGCAGCCCCGCGGGACTAGCGGGGTGGGGAGATACGCAGTATTTT